The 25 T cell receptor beta chains given below trace back to one sample, sequenced in a study of metastatic and nonmetastatic thyroid tumors. Nobody among the patients had been given any treatment before thyroid surgery. Through MiXCR, TCRdb re-clonotyped the PCR reads. Of some 23,000 clones listed, 20% to 30% are singletons. The sample was tumor tissue. The receptors stem from a female donor with papillary thyroid cancer or a benign thyroid nodule (not recorded which). Some clones in this sample may be carry-over from other donors' samples.

In this sample, this clone turned up many times. This chain links TRBV6-5 with TRBJ2-6; D could derive from TRBD1 or TRBD2 (6 bases each). Germline lookup yields CDR1 MNHEY and CDR2 SVGAGI. Between the trimmed V and J ends, which lost 0 bases and 4 bases, there was a span of 16 bases. CDR3 size: 18 residues. The CDR3 DNA is TGTGCCAGCAGTTACTCGGACTGGGGGGCGGGGGGGGCCAACGTCCTGACTTTC. Its translation is CASSYSDWGAGGANVLTF.

This clone was found a few times. V gene TRBV28 combines with J gene TRBJ2-7; the match to TRBD2 covers 7 bases. The CDR3 extends over 16 amino acids. The germline gives CDR1 MDHEN, CDR2 SYDVKM. V lost 5 bases, J lost 3 bases, and 13 bases stayed unmatched. The chain's CDR3 is CASSRFGASGNYEQYF. As DNA, the CDR3 is TGTGCCAGCAGTCGATTCGGGGCTAGCGGCAACTACGAGCAGTACTTC.

In its sample, this clone was seen many times. The rearrangement joins TRBV30 to TRBJ2-6, with D unclear. This CDR3 comprises 18 residues. Trimming removed 7 bases at V and 0 bases at J, with 22 bases between. In germline, CDR1 is GTSNPN, CDR2 SVGIG (reference sequence). This CDR3 is CASPKRGIPLSGANVLTF. CDR3 nucleotide sequence: TGTGCCTCACCCAAAAGAGGTATCCCTCTCTCTGGGGCCAACGTCCTGACTTTC.

This clone is classed as medium-sized (0.01 to 0.1%). This chain connects TRBV30 to TRBJ1-1, with 7 nucleotides matching TRBD1. Per germline, CDR1 GTSNPN and CDR2 SVGIG (reference sequence). CDR3 length: 12 amino acids. V lost 0 bases, J lost 7 bases, and 2 bases stayed unmatched. The CDR3 reads CAWSVQGLEAFF. The CDR3 DNA sequence: TGTGCCTGGAGTGTACAGGGGCTTGAAGCTTTCTTT.

This clone was detected many times. The chain employs TRBV5-6 and TRBJ2-7, with D uncertain. V was shortened by 4 bases and J by 12 bases, with 8 bases between the two germline ends. The CDR3 totals 9 residues. Per the germline V gene, CDR1 is SGHDT and CDR2 is YYEEEE. The DNA of the CDR3 is TGTGCCAGCAGCCCCTATTCGTACTTC. It translates to CASSPYSYF.

The gene calls are TRBV15 and TRBJ2-1; the match to TRBD2 covers 11 bases. V gave up 1 base and J gave up 4 bases; unmatched junction bases: 3. The CDR3 runs 16 residues. Germline loops: CDR1 LNHNV, CDR2 YYDKDF (reference sequence). CDR3 sequence: CATSRGLAGGYNEQFF. CDR3 nucleotides: TGTGCCACCAGCAGAGGGCTAGCGGGAGGTTACAATGAGCAGTTCTTC.

This clone is medium-sized (0.01 to 0.1%) by share. This chain links TRBV11-2 with TRBJ2-7; 10 bases align to TRBD1. The V gene's germline CDR1 is SGHAT and CDR2 FQNNGV. CDR3 length: 14 residues. J lost 3 bases, V lost 3 bases, and 2 bases had no gene match. The CDR3 DNA reads TGTGCCAGCAGCTTCGGGACAGGGGTCTACGAGCAGTACTTC. Its translation is CASSFGTGVYEQYF.

This clone showed up just a few times. Compared with germline, one end of the junction differs, possibly owing to a read error. CDR3 DNA: TGTGCCAGCAGCGCCATGGGGGCGCGTGAAAAACTGTCTTTT. It yields the protein CASSAMGAREKLSF. The rearrangement links TRBV7-2 to TRBJ1-4, with a weak D call TRBD1 (6 bases). The CDR3 sequence is 14 residues long. Per the germline V gene, CDR1 is SGHTA and CDR2 is FQGNSA.

This clone was seen many times. The V call is TRBV11-1, the J call TRBJ2-7; 7 bases are a match to TRBD1. The CDR3 consists of 16 residues. V lost 3 bases to trimming and J lost 3 bases; unmatched junction nucleotides: 11. Germline CDR1 is SGHAT and CDR2 is FQDESV (reference sequence). In nucleotides, the CDR3 is TGTGCCAGCAGCTTGCAGGCCGACAGGGCCATCTACGAGCAGTACTTC. Protein product: CASSLQADRAIYEQYF.

By share, this clone ranks as medium-sized. The V call is TRBV12-3 or TRBV12-4, the J call TRBJ2-5, with D unclear. The CDR3 contains 14 residues. Trimming removed 2 bases at V and 1 base at J, with 8 bases between. The CDR3 sequence is CASSLPESQETQYF. DNA of the CDR3: TGTGCCAGCAGTTTACCGGAAAGCCAAGAGACCCAGTACTTC.

This clone was detected a few times. At one end, the junction sequence differs from germline, possibly due to a read error. CDR3 in DNA: TGTGCCAGCAGGTTAAACGGGCCCGTCGGATACAATGAGCAGTTATTC. This encodes CASRLNGPVGYNEQLF. This chain uses TRBV6-4 with TRBJ2-1; D is ambiguous. The CDR3 sequence is 16 residues long. From germline, CDR1 is MRHNA and CDR2 SNTAGT.

This clone was counted many times. V gene TRBV12-3 or TRBV12-4 combines with J gene TRBJ2-5, with D uncertain. The V end lost 3 bases, the J end lost 1 base, and 9 bases lay between the germline ends. This CDR3 has 14 residues. The CDR3, as DNA: TGTGCCAGCAGTTTTCCGGAGACCCAAGAGACCCAGTACTTC. This gives the protein CASSFPETQETQYF.

This clone has at least ten counts. V is TRBV12-3 or TRBV12-4 and J is TRBJ2-3, with 9 bases aligning to TRBD2. The V and J ends lost 3 bases and 4 bases, in that order; junction bases with no gene match: 8. The length of the CDR3 is 16 residues. CDR3 DNA sequence: TGTGCCAGCAGTTTGCGGGGGGGCCGGCAGGCAGATACGCAGTATTTT. This sequence encodes CASSLRGGRQADTQYF.

This clone was counted between two and nine times. Since a much larger clone is just one base distant, this may be a read error. The chain links TRBV18 to TRBJ1-1; weak D call: TRBD1 (6 bases). There are 14 residues in the CDR3. CDR1 and CDR2 from the germline V gene are KGHSH and LQKENI. The V gene lost 8 bases and the J gene lost 0 bases, with 13 bases spanning the gap. DNA of the CDR3: TGTGCCAGCCCCTTGGGACAAGTGAACACTGAAGCTTTCTTT. This gives the protein CASPLGQVNTEAFF.

The sample holds many counts of this clone. The chain joins TRBV7-9 to TRBJ2-1, with D perhaps matching TRBD2 (6 bases). CDR3 length: 14 residues. V was cut by 3 bases and J by 5 bases, with 11 bases left in between. In germline, CDR1 is SEHNR, CDR2 FQNEAQ (reference sequence). In DNA, the CDR3 is TGTGCCAGCAGCTTCTGGGAGGTTCACAATGAGCAGTTCTTC. Amino acids: CASSFWEVHNEQFF. The full variable domain, with the rest looked up from reference TRBV7-9 and TRBJ2-1, is DTGVSQNPRHKITKRGQNVTFRCDPISEHNRLYWYRQTLGQGPEFLTYFQNEAQLEKSRLLSDRFSAERPKGSFSTLEIQRTEQGDSAMYLCASSFWEVHNEQFFGPGTRLTVL.

The gene calls are TRBV20-1 and TRBJ1-1; 9 nucleotides match TRBD1. The CDR3 length is 13 residues. After removal of 5 bases from V and 7 bases from J, the junction contained 8 bases not matched to a gene. CDR1 is DFQATT and CDR2 is SNEGSKA in the germline V gene (reference sequence). The CDR3 region is CSAQPNRGHEAFF. The CDR3 DNA is TGCAGTGCTCAACCTAACAGGGGGCATGAAGCTTTCTTT.

This rearrangement joins TRBV2 to TRBJ1-5; TRBD1 might be the D (6 bases). Germline V gene lookup returns CDR1 SNHLY and CDR2 FYNNEI. CDR3 length equals 14 residues. V lost 6 bases and J lost 4, with 13 bases in between. CDR3 coding DNA: TGTGCCAGCAGGGGGGACACCAAAAATCAGCCCCAGCATTTT. This gives the protein CASRGDTKNQPQHF.

This clone occurred a few times. This chain links TRBV20-1 with TRBJ2-1, with TRBD2 matching over 11 bases. V trimming: 6 bases; J trimming: 6 bases; junction bases outside the gene matches: 13. Germline assignment: CDR1 DFQATT and CDR2 SNEGSKA (reference sequence). The CDR3 is made up of 16 amino acids. The CDR3 region is CSANGLAGGWGNEQFF. The CDR3 DNA is TGCAGTGCCAACGGACTAGCGGGCGGGTGGGGCAATGAGCAGTTCTTC.

The V call is TRBV28, the J call TRBJ1-2; 7 nucleotides line up with TRBD1. Looked up from germline, CDR1 is MDHEN and CDR2 is SYDVKM. J lost 0 bases, V lost 6 bases, and 7 bases had no gene match. This CDR3 spans 15 amino acids. CDR3 DNA: TGTGCCAGCAGCCCAGGGGGACTAGCTAACTATGGCTACACCTTC. Protein product: CASSPGGLANYGYTF.

The chain is built from TRBV5-1 and TRBJ1-5, with D uncertain. The CDR3 length is 15 residues. The V end was cut by 3 bases, the J end by 0 bases, with 10 bases between. The germline V gene encodes CDR1 SGHRS and CDR2 YFSETQ. The CDR3 DNA reads as TGCGCCAGCAGCTCGGACGGCTATAGCAATCAGCCCCAGCATTTT. Protein product: CASSSDGYSNQPQHF.

This clone was counted at least ten times. A much larger clone lies a single base off, so this may be a read error. The chain employs TRBV4-1 and TRBJ1-1, with TRBD1 as a possible D gene (6 bases). In germline, CDR1 is MGHRA, CDR2 YSYEKL. The CDR3 length is 15 residues. This chain's CDR3 is CASSQMTGGWTEASF. The CDR3 DNA is TGCGCCAGCAGCCAGATGACAGGTGGATGGACTGAAGCTTCCTTT.

This clone is labeled medium-sized (0.01 to 0.1%). The V gene is TRBV3-1, the J gene TRBJ2-2; weak D call: TRBD1 (6 bases). This CDR3 is 15 amino acids long. The V end lost 2 bases, the J end lost 1 base, and 8 bases lay between the germline ends. CDR1 is LGHDT, CDR2 YNNKEL, per germline (reference sequence). CDR3 sequence: CASSQRTENTGELFF. As DNA, the CDR3 is TGTGCCAGCAGCCAAAGGACAGAGAACACCGGGGAGCTGTTTTTT. Full variable domain (missing parts from reference TRBV3-1 and TRBJ2-2): DTAVSQTPKYLVTQMGNDKSIKCEQNLGHDTMYWYKQDSKKFLKIMFSYNNKELIINETVPNRFSPKSPDKAHLNLHINSLELGDSAVYFCASSQRTENTGELFFGEGSRLTVL.

This clone was seen many times. Other DNA sequences from this sample encode an identical CDR3 as well. The V and J genes are TRBV5-4 and TRBJ2-7, with 13 nucleotides matching TRBD2. Germline V CDR1 and CDR2: SGHNT, YYREEE (reference sequence). The CDR3 covers 13 residues. V was pared by 5 bases and J by 9 bases, with 5 bases of the junction left unmatched. The CDR3 protein is CASSWTSGGVQYF. CDR3 DNA: TGTGCCAGCAGTTGGACTAGCGGGGGTGTGCAGTACTTC.

The genes are TRBV4-1 and TRBJ2-7; 8 positions agree with TRBD1. CDR1 and CDR2 from the germline V gene are MGHRA and YSYEKL. CDR3 length: 15 amino acids. The V and J ends lost 0 bases and 3 bases, in that order; junction bases with no gene match: 4. The CDR3 loop reads CASSQDQGAIYEQYF. CDR3 bases: TGCGCCAGCAGCCAAGATCAGGGGGCGATCTACGAGCAGTACTTC.

This clone was observed at least ten times. This sequence joins TRBV18 and TRBJ1-1; no clear D gene. The ends were cut back, 3 bases at V and 0 bases at J, with 14 bases in the middle. The CDR3 runs 16 residues. Germline V CDR1 and CDR2: KGHSH, LQKENI. The CDR3 bases are TGTGCCAGCTCACCCTGGAGAGGTACCATGAACACTGAAGCTTTCTTT. It encodes CASSPWRGTMNTEAFF. Variable domain in full (rest from reference TRBV18 and TRBJ1-1): NAGVMQNPRHLVRRRGQEARLRCSPMKGHSHVYWYRQLPEEGLKFMVYLQKENIIDESGMPKERFSAEFPKEGPSILRIQQVVRGDSAAYFCASSPWRGTMNTEAFFGQGTRLTVV.